These T cell receptor beta chains were read from a single sample in a study of blood T cells in healthy people across ages. One entry per CDR3 protein, called by TCRdb with MiXCR from the 5' RACE reads. The table has approximately 800,000 distinct CDR3 sequences, roughly 50% seen once. The sequencing sample was made of blood. All receptors come from a man younger than 45 in good health. CDR3s include the opening cysteine and the closing phenylalanine or tryptophan. D genes are given only for firm matches. Some rows have no size entry. The others give once, few or many, or a class for an expanded clone.

V gene	clone size	D gene	J gene	CDR3 DNA	CDR3 protein
TRBV7-2	few	TRBD2	TRBJ2-7	TGTGCCAGCAAACTAGCGGACAGCTCCTACGAGCAGTACTTC	CASKLADSSYEQYF
TRBV12-3/TRBV12-4	few	.	TRBJ2-7	TGTGCCAGCAGTTCCCAATCCGGACCCTACGAGCAGTACTTC	CASSSQSGPYEQYF
TRBV29-1	.	.	TRBJ2-7	TGCAGCGTTGAAGCTCAGGACGGCAGTCCCTACGAGCAGTACTTC	CSVEAQDGSPYEQYF
TRBV28	.	.	TRBJ2-1	TGTGCCAGCAGTCCCCTAGGATCTGTCCGGTTCTTC	CASSPLGSVRFF
TRBV7-7	many	TRBD2	TRBJ2-1	TGTGCTAGCAGCTTGGGGGGGATAAGTGAGCAGTTCTTC	CASSLGGISEQFF
TRBV10-3	.	.	TRBJ2-1	TGTGCCATCAGTGAGTCAAGTTATGGTGGGGATCTCTACAATGAGCAGTTCTTC	CAISESSYGGDLYNEQFF
TRBV12-3/TRBV12-4	.	.	TRBJ2-5	TGTGCCAGCAGTTTTTTCGGAGCAGGGAAGTACTTC	CASSFFGAGKYF
TRBV2	.	.	TRBJ2-3	TGTGCCAACAAACTAGTTCCCGATACGCAGTATTTT	CANKLVPDTQYF
TRBV11-2	once	.	TRBJ2-3	TGTGCCAGCAGCTTAGTACAGGGCCGTGGAGATACGCAGTATTTT	CASSLVQGRGDTQYF
TRBV7-2	.	TRBD2	TRBJ2-1	TGTGCCAGCAGCTCGAGACGGGGGGGCCCCTACAATGAGCAGTTCTTC	CASSSRRGGPYNEQFF
TRBV3-1	few	.	TRBJ1-1	TGTGCCAGCAGCCAAGAGGGCACTGAAGCTTTCTTT	CASSQEGTEAFF